The 15 T cell receptor beta chains below were found in one sample sequenced in a study of CD8 T cells in Susac syndrome. RNA in amounts of about 0.5 to 1 ug was reverse transcribed with random hexamers. MiXCR was run by TCRdb on the immunoSEQ multiplex PCR reads, yielding one entry per CDR3 protein. The profile shows some 180,000 distinct CDR3 sequences, roughly 94% of them singletons. Sequences were obtained from CD4+ T cells from PBMCs. The receptors come from a human donor with Susac syndrome.

The V gene is TRBV30, the J gene TRBJ1-1, with a possible D match to TRBD1 (5 bases). The CDR3 sequence is 14 residues long. The V end was cut by 5 bases, the J end by 8 bases, with 21 bases between. Per germline, CDR1 GTSNPN and CDR2 SVGIG (reference sequence). For the CDR3, the DNA is TGTGCCTGGGGCCCCACGAGACTGACAGCAGAAGCTTTCTTT. This sequence encodes CAWGPTRLTAEAFF.

J is TRBJ2-1 and V is TRBV20-1, with D unresolved. V shed 0 bases and J shed 8 bases, with 23 bases lying between them. Germline V lookup: CDR1 DFQATT, CDR2 SNEGSKA (reference sequence). This CDR3 region has 17 residues. Here the CDR3 reads CSARDLVGTIKHDEQFF. The CDR3 DNA sequence: TGCAGTGCTAGAGATCTCGTGGGCACCATAAAACACGATGAGCAGTTCTTC.

This clonotype appeared a few times. V gene TRBV7-2 combines with J gene TRBJ2-6, with D maybe TRBD1 (6 bases). V gave up 6 bases and J gave up 2 bases, with 11 bases separating them. The germline CDR1 and CDR2 sequences are SGHTA and FQGNSA. The CDR3 has 15 amino acids. The CDR3 region has the DNA TGTGCCAGCAGTCTCAGGGGTGCTGGGGCCAACGTCCTGACTTTC. Amino acid sequence: CASSLRGAGANVLTF.

The chain is built from TRBV20-1 and TRBJ2-7; 9 bases match TRBD1. The V and J ends lost 5 bases and 5 bases, in that order; junction bases with no gene match: 7. From germline, CDR1 is DFQATT and CDR2 SNEGSKA (reference sequence). This CDR3 has 13 residues. In nucleotides, the CDR3 is TGCAGTGCTCGCAGACAGGGGGTGAACGAGCAGTACTTC. This sequence encodes CSARRQGVNEQYF.

The chain employs TRBV3-1 and TRBJ2-5; 8 bases agree with TRBD2. The CDR3 is 15 amino acids. Germline V CDR1 and CDR2: LGHDT, YNNKEL (reference sequence). V lost 0 bases and J lost 4; bases outside the gene matches: 4. This CDR3 is CASSQDLSGGETQYF. The CDR3 nucleotides are TGTGCCAGCAGCCAAGATCTCAGCGGGGGAGAGACCCAGTACTTC.

The J gene is TRBJ2-5, the V gene TRBV20-1; 8 bases line up with TRBD1. V was clipped by 5 bases and J by 0 bases; unmatched bases: 8. CDR1 and CDR2 (germline): DFQATT, SNEGSKA (reference sequence). CDR3 length: 15 amino acids. The CDR3 region has the DNA TGCAGTGCTCTCGAACAGGGGGAATACCAAGAGACCCAGTACTTC. Translating gives CSALEQGEYQETQYF.

The rearrangement joins TRBV19 to TRBJ2-5, with 9 bases fitting TRBD2. This CDR3 is built from 15 residues. The germline V gene has CDR1 LNHDA and CDR2 SQIVND (reference sequence). The trim removed 2 bases at V and 1 base at J, leaving 2 bases unmatched. The CDR3 here is CASSIPAGGQETQYF. CDR3 DNA: TGTGCCAGTAGTATACCAGCGGGGGGCCAAGAGACCCAGTACTTC.

This clonotype came up once. The V gene is TRBV20-1, the J gene TRBJ2-7; 9 nucleotides match TRBD1. The CDR3 runs 12 residues. Germline CDR1 and CDR2: DFQATT and SNEGSKA (reference sequence). V was clipped by 5 bases and J by 4 bases; unmatched bases: 3. CDR3 protein: CSAYRGRYEQYF. For the CDR3, the DNA is TGCAGTGCTTACAGGGGGCGGTACGAGCAGTACTTC.

The chain employs TRBV6-2 or TRBV6-3 and TRBJ2-1; the D gene is possibly TRBD1 (5 bases). Looked up from germline, CDR1 is MNHEY and CDR2 is SVGEGT. The CDR3 has 18 amino acids. V gave up 0 bases and J gave up 3 bases, with 18 bases separating them. CDR3 DNA sequence: TGTGCCAGCAGTTACTCGGGTAGGGGCCTACGTGACTACAATGAGCAGTTCTTC. This sequence encodes CASSYSGRGLRDYNEQFF.

The V call is TRBV5-1, the J call TRBJ2-7; either TRBD1 or TRBD2 may fit D (5 bases each). The CDR3 consists of 13 residues. Looked up from germline, CDR1 is SGHRS and CDR2 is YFSETQ. V shed 0 bases and J shed 6 bases, with 10 bases lying between them. CDR3 amino acids: CASSLAGTAEQYF. CDR3 coding DNA: TGCGCCAGCAGCTTGGCCGGGACGGCCGAGCAGTACTTC.

This chain uses TRBV5-4 with TRBJ2-2; 7 bases line up with TRBD1. This CDR3 spans 16 amino acids. Trimming took 4 bases from V and 0 from J; bases not matched to a gene: 6. Germline V gene sequence: CDR1 SGHNT, CDR2 YYREEE (reference sequence). CDR3 residues: CASSPGQTANTGELFF. The DNA of the CDR3 is TGTGCCAGCAGCCCGGGACAGACCGCGAACACCGGGGAGCTGTTTTTT.

This sequence joins TRBV20-1 and TRBJ1-2, with D unresolved. The V end was cut by 4 bases, the J end by 5 bases, with 8 bases between. This CDR3 is built from 11 residues. CDR1 and CDR2 from the germline V gene are DFQATT and SNEGSKA (reference sequence). The CDR3 is CSAIPEYGYTF. The CDR3 nucleotides are TGCAGTGCTATTCCAGAATATGGCTACACCTTC.

This clonotype was picked up one time. V gene TRBV28 combines with J gene TRBJ2-1, with 13 bases aligning to TRBD2. The CDR3 sequence is 14 residues long. Germline-derived CDR1 and CDR2 are MDHEN and SYDVKM. The ends lost 6 bases at V and 12 bases at J; junction bases unmatched: 8. The chain's CDR3 is CASRVGLAGMGQFF. As DNA, the CDR3 is TGTGCCAGCAGGGTGGGACTAGCGGGAATGGGGCAGTTCTTC.

The V call is TRBV29-1, the J call TRBJ2-3, with D tentatively TRBD1 or TRBD2 (5 bases each). The CDR3 extends over 13 amino acids. Germline CDR1 is SQVTM and CDR2 is ANQGSEA. Between the trimmed V and J ends, which lost 4 bases and 2 bases, there was a span of 10 bases. CDR3: CSVAGRNTDTQYF. The DNA for the CDR3 is TGCAGCGTTGCAGGGAGAAACACAGATACGCAGTATTTT.

The chain uses TRBV20-1 and TRBJ2-4; D gene uncertain. Germline V gene lookup returns CDR1 DFQATT and CDR2 SNEGSKA (reference sequence). V gave up 5 bases and J gave up 9 bases, with 20 bases separating them. The CDR3 consists of 14 residues. The CDR3 bases are TGCAGTGCTCCGCCGTTTGGCCTCGTCGGCATTCAGTACTTC. Encoded protein: CSAPPFGLVGIQYF.